This is a list of T cell receptor beta chains from one sample in a study of cytomegalovirus exposure and HLA in healthy donors. Using immunoSEQ multiplex PCR, the repertoire was profiled, and TCRdb retains in-frame clones only, with some absent. The profile shows roughly 60,000 clones, approximately 83% of them singletons. The sequenced sample consisted of PBMCs. The origin of the receptors is a man aged 30-40 years in good health and CMV-seronegative. Both conserved end residues are trimmed from each CDR3.

v_gene | CDR3aa
TRBV25-1 | ASSEGAASYNEQF
TRBV6-5 | ASSSTRTGNPYEQY
TRBV10-3 | AISEGGRTNTEAF
TRBV21-1 | ASSPGARALYEQY
TRBV4-2 | ASSQVTSSYGYT
TRBV5-1 | ASSLVRENEQF
TRBV7-2 | ASSLGVSGQGREQY
TRBV2 | ASSELGYT
TRBV2 | ASSDNEPYEQY
TRBV7-9 | ASSLEGGLGTEAF
TRBV5-1 | ASSAPDRGKNNEKLF
TRBV5-4 | ASSSDTTDTQY
TRBV30 | ASGTLSYNEQF
TRBV5-5 | ASSIPDSSYNSPLH
TRBV19 | ASSDFSYNEQF
TRBV2 | ASSTNRESYNEQF
TRBV6-5 | ATDRGETQY
TRBV5-6 | ASSPPGDYEQY
TRBV13 | ASSLVVDEQY
TRBV7-2 | ASSLWGSGNQPQH
TRBV27 | ASSWGLGTYEQY
TRBV5-4 | ASSLGGDRGRNTEAF
TRBV2 | ASSKGLAGGQETQY
TRBV5-1 | ASSLGGGFTDTQY
TRBV25-1 | ASSARGPKSTNEKLF
TRBV7-9 | ASSLGLATGELF
TRBV7-2 | ASSSLTGGEQY
TRBV5-5 | ASSTRRDSSGELF
TRBV29-1 | SVDRGYGYT
TRBV19 | ASSTFSGSPRNEQF
TRBV18 | ASSPPGGGATEQF
TRBV5-5 | ASSLKVYGDGFNEKLF
TRBV7-7 | ASSLKRRRDNEQF
TRBV10-2 | ATKNVDSVWETQY
TRBV4-2 | ASSQDSGDGHSYEQY
TRBV6-4 | ASSEDSSYNEQF
TRBV4-2 | ASSQERLQGEQY
TRBV10-3 | AISEDPEGNTIY
TRBV6-5 | ASSYWDRGRGTEAF
TRBV5-4 | ASSLLAGYEQY
TRBV7-9 | SSSAFRAGGAGELF
TRBV5-1 | ASSLDNISPQH
TRBV10-3 | AASPGTGGYEQF
TRBV7-9 | ASSLRLAGEGRNEQF
TRBV7-9 | SSSLGQGGYT
TRBV15 | ATSRDLSTEAF
TRBV6-1 | ASSEEGGNNSPLH
TRBV5-1 | ASSASGFGTEAF
TRBV19 | ASSVGKMNTEAF